One and the same sample provided the 27 T cell receptor beta chains below, sequenced in a study of blood T cell repertoires in COVID-19. Assay used: immunoSEQ multiplex PCR; TCRdb lists only in-frame clones, some missing. There are fewer than 150,000 clones in the sample; 70% to 85% occur only once, and 8.8% lies in the top ten. Specimen: peripheral blood. Source of these receptors: a woman aged 80 or over in a cohort sampled during active or convalescent COVID-19.

The chain couples TRBV20-1 to TRBJ1-1, with no clear D. Germline lookup yields CDR1 DFQATT and CDR2 SNEGSKA (reference sequence). The CDR3 sequence is 14 residues long. The V and J ends lost 3 bases and 0 bases respectively, with 11 bases between them. Here the CDR3 DNA reads TGCAGTGCTAGTTTGGGCCCCATGAACACTGAAGCTTTCTTT. Translation: CSASLGPMNTEAFF.

V and J are TRBV11-3 and TRBJ1-2; a weak D match, TRBD1 (6 bases). The CDR3 runs to 17 residues. V was clipped by 1 base and J by 0 bases, with 15 bases between them. Germline lookup yields CDR1 SGHNT and CDR2 YENEEA. The CDR3 nucleotides are TGTGCCAGCAGCTTAGTACCGGGACACCCGACTAACTATGGCTACACCTTC. This codes for CASSLVPGHPTNYGYTF.

With respect to this clone: Other DNA sequences in the same sample also yield this CDR3. The gene calls are TRBV7-6 and TRBJ1-6, with a possible D match to TRBD1 (5 bases). Germline CDR1 and CDR2: SGHVS and FNYEAQ. Trimming removed 6 bases from V and 5 bases from J, with 8 bases in between. The length of the CDR3 is 13 residues. The chain's CDR3 is CASRGQNNSPLHF. CDR3 DNA sequence: TGTGCCAGCAGAGGACAAAATAATTCACCCCTCCACTTT.

This clone has only one observation. V is TRBV6-5 and J is TRBJ2-2; 7 bases map to TRBD2. CDR1 MNHEY and CDR2 SVGAGI come from the germline V gene. Losses at the gene ends were 9 bases for V and 1 base for J; bases not matched to a gene: 2. The CDR3 is 13 amino acids. CDR3 nucleotides: TGTGCCAGTACTAGCGAGAACACCGGGGAGCTGTTTTTT. This codes for CASTSENTGELFF.

The V gene is TRBV28, the J gene TRBJ1-6; no definite D call. V shed 7 bases and J shed 3 bases, with 16 bases lying between them. The CDR3 contains 16 residues. Germline assignment: CDR1 MDHEN and CDR2 SYDVKM. CDR3 sequence: CASNTVGGHYNSPLHF. In DNA, the CDR3 is TGTGCCAGCAACACGGTCGGCGGTCACTATAATTCACCCCTCCACTTT.

This clone was observed once. The chain combines TRBV19 with TRBJ1-1; 7 bases are a match to TRBD1. This CDR3 is 17 amino acids long. J was trimmed by 0 bases and V by 5 bases; bases with no gene match: 12. Germline V gene sequence: CDR1 LNHDA, CDR2 SQIVND (reference sequence). The CDR3 sequence: CASSPRARGAMNTEAFF. The CDR3 nucleotides are TGTGCCAGTAGTCCCCGGGCCAGGGGGGCAATGAACACTGAAGCTTTCTTT.

This clone was counted a single time. V gene TRBV6-5 combines with J gene TRBJ1-1; tentatively, D is TRBD1 (5 bases). Germline lookup yields CDR1 MNHEY and CDR2 SVGAGI. The CDR3 is 13 amino acids. The V and J ends lost 5 bases and 1 base respectively, with 8 bases between them. The CDR3 here is CASSTDTNTEAFF. CDR3 DNA sequence: TGTGCCAGCAGTACGGACACGAACACTGAAGCTTTCTTT.

CDR3 DNA: TGTGCCAGCAGCTTAGGGGAGATGGATACGCAGTATTTT. Translation gives CASSLGEMDTQYF. The chain links TRBV7-3 to TRBJ2-3, with D possibly being TRBD2 (5 bases). This CDR3 contains 13 residues. The V end was cut by 2 bases, the J end by 6 bases, with 9 bases between. CDR1 and CDR2 from the germline V gene are SGHTA and FQGTGA.

The rearrangement links TRBV9 to TRBJ1-1, with D possibly TRBD1 on 5 matching bases. Germline lookup yields CDR1 SGDLS and CDR2 YYNGEE. V was trimmed by 4 bases and J by 6 bases, leaving 10 bases between them. The CDR3 contains 12 residues. DNA of the CDR3: TGTGCCAGCAGCCCGGGGGTTCCTGAAGCTTTCTTT. Protein product: CASSPGVPEAFF.

The V call is TRBV5-1, the J call TRBJ2-3, with D possibly being TRBD2 (6 bases). The V and J ends lost 2 bases and 0 bases respectively, with 7 bases between them. The CDR3 extends over 14 amino acids. Germline V lookup: CDR1 SGHRS, CDR2 YFSETQ. The CDR3 spells CASSFGTSTDTQYF. CDR3 nucleotide sequence: TGCGCCAGCAGCTTCGGGACTAGCACAGATACGCAGTATTTT.

The J gene is TRBJ1-3, the V gene TRBV14, with D possibly being TRBD1 (6 bases). Germline CDR1 is SGHDN and CDR2 is FVKESK. The CDR3 extends over 17 amino acids. V lost 5 bases and J lost 0, with 17 bases in between. DNA of the CDR3: TGTGCCAGCAGCTCCCGGGGGGCAGGGCTCTCTGGAAACACCATATATTTT. Translation: CASSSRGAGLSGNTIYF.

In DNA form, the CDR3 reads TGTGCCAGTAGTACCGGGGACAGGGAGTGGGTTCAGCCCCAGCATTTT. Translating gives CASSTGDREWVQPQHF. This chain links TRBV19 with TRBJ1-5; TRBD1 matches at 9 bases. This CDR3 has 16 amino acids. Germline V lookup: CDR1 LNHDA, CDR2 SQIVND (reference sequence). J lost 6 bases, V lost 4 bases, and 10 bases had no gene match.

The V and J genes are TRBV5-6 and TRBJ2-5, with 11 bases that match TRBD2. Germline-derived CDR1 and CDR2 are SGHDT and YYEEEE. Trimming removed 6 bases from V and 1 base from J; junction bases left unmatched: 8. The CDR3 contains 16 residues. The CDR3 DNA sequence: TGTGCCAGCATCAGGCTAGCGGGGGGAACCCAAGAGACCCAGTACTTC. Translation gives CASIRLAGGTQETQYF.

The rearrangement uses TRBV4-1 and TRBJ1-1; D may be TRBD1 (5 bases). The CDR3 runs to 14 residues. The V gene lost 6 bases and the J gene lost 6 bases, with 17 bases spanning the gap. CDR1 MGHRA and CDR2 YSYEKL come from the germline V gene. CDR3 nucleotides: TGCGCCAGCAGTCTTTTGATCAGGGTTTCTGAAGCTTTCTTT. It codes for CASSLLIRVSEAFF.

This clone was recorded only once. The rearrangement joins TRBV4-2 to TRBJ2-5; D is ambiguous. CDR1 LGHNA and CDR2 YNFKEQ come from the germline V gene. V gave up 1 base and J gave up 1 base, with 10 bases separating them. The CDR3 has 15 residues. CDR3 sequence: CASSQAQNSQETQYF. In DNA, the CDR3 is TGTGCCAGCAGCCAAGCCCAAAACAGCCAAGAGACCCAGTACTTC.

The chain carries TRBV19 and TRBJ2-3; perhaps TRBD1 as D (5 bases). V was cut by 5 bases and J by 0 bases, with 18 bases left in between. Germline values: CDR1 LNHDA, CDR2 SQIVND (reference sequence). CDR3 size: 17 residues. The CDR3 DNA reads as TGTGCCAGTAGTCCCGACAGCCTACAAACTAGCACAGATACGCAGTATTTT. As protein: CASSPDSLQTSTDTQYF.

The chain employs TRBV4-1 and TRBJ1-6; 7 nucleotides match TRBD1. The CDR3 spans 16 residues. The J segment lost 5 bases and the V segment lost 2 bases, leaving 6 bases of the junction unmatched. Germline V gene lookup returns CDR1 MGHRA and CDR2 YSYEKL. The CDR3 spells CASSQSPGGNNSPLHF. The CDR3 DNA reads as TGCGCCAGCAGCCAATCTCCAGGGGGAAATAATTCACCCCTCCACTTT.

The rearrangement uses TRBV6-2 or TRBV6-3 and TRBJ1-1; no clear D gene. V lost 5 bases and J lost 1, with 8 bases in between. This CDR3 spans 13 amino acids. CDR1 is MNHEY, CDR2 SVGEGT, per germline. For the CDR3, the DNA is TGTGCCAGCAGTCAAACTCGGAACACTGAAGCTTTCTTT. Amino acids: CASSQTRNTEAFF.

The V and J genes are TRBV6-4 and TRBJ1-3; perhaps TRBD1 as D (6 bases). The CDR3 is 15 amino acids. From germline, CDR1 is MRHNA and CDR2 SNTAGT. Trimming removed 5 bases from V and 2 bases from J, with 13 bases in between. CDR3 nucleotide sequence: TGTGCCAGCAGTCCGTCGGGGGGGCCTGGAAACACCATATATTTT. Translation: CASSPSGGPGNTIYF.

This chain uses TRBV20-1 with TRBJ2-1; D gene uncertain. Looked up from germline, CDR1 is DFQATT and CDR2 is SNEGSKA (reference sequence). V shed 6 bases and J shed 8 bases, with 11 bases lying between them. The CDR3 has 11 amino acids. CDR3 sequence: CSAARGDEQFF. DNA for the CDR3: TGCAGTGCAGCCCGAGGCGATGAGCAGTTCTTC.

The chain carries TRBV4-2 and TRBJ2-3; weak D call: TRBD2 (7 bases). The CDR3 runs to 15 residues. Trimming left V 6 bases short and J 2 bases short, with 15 bases between. Looked up from germline, CDR1 is LGHNA and CDR2 is YNFKEQ. DNA for the CDR3: TGTGCCAGCAGAAGGGCGGCGGGGGCCACAGATACGCAGTATTTT. Its protein product is CASRRAAGATDTQYF.

The chain combines TRBV5-6 with TRBJ1-1, with D uncertain. CDR3 length: 14 residues. From germline, CDR1 is SGHDT and CDR2 YYEEEE. Between the trimmed V and J ends, which lost 2 bases and 5 bases, there was a span of 13 bases. The CDR3 loop is CASSLGIRGTEAFF. The CDR3, as DNA: TGTGCCAGCAGCTTAGGTATTCGGGGAACTGAAGCTTTCTTT.

This chain links TRBV3-1 (or the pseudogene TRBV3-2) with TRBJ1-6; D is possibly TRBD1 (5 bases). Germline V gives CDR1 LGHDT, CDR2 YNNKEL (reference sequence). Trimming removed 7 bases at V and 0 bases at J, with 10 bases between. The length of the CDR3 is 15 residues. The CDR3, as DNA: TGTGCCAGCACCCTCGGGGGCTCCTATAATTCACCCCTCCACTTT. This sequence encodes CASTLGGSYNSPLHF.

Only one count was recorded for this clone. The genes are TRBV2 and TRBJ1-5; D may be TRBD1 (5 bases). Looked up from germline, CDR1 is SNHLY and CDR2 is FYNNEI. The CDR3 loop spans 15 amino acids. V was shortened by 2 bases and J by 0 bases, with 8 bases between the two germline ends. CDR3 protein: CASSERGTSNQPQHF. CDR3 DNA: TGTGCCAGCAGTGAACGGGGGACTAGCAATCAGCCCCAGCATTTT.

The CDR3: CASSDRGGYGYTF. CDR3 in DNA: TGTGCCAGCAGCGACCGGGGGGGCTATGGCTACACCTTC. The chain has TRBV2 and TRBJ1-2; possibly TRBD1 for D (5 bases). The V end was cut by 6 bases, the J end by 4 bases, with 12 bases between. The CDR3 covers 13 residues. CDR1 is SNHLY, CDR2 FYNNEI, per germline.

This chain links TRBV10-3 with TRBJ2-5, with 7 bases lining up with TRBD1. The V gene end was trimmed by 6 bases and the J gene end by 0 bases; junction bases not matched to a gene: 4. The CDR3 spans 14 residues. CDR1 and CDR2 from the germline V gene are ENHRY and SYGVKD. CDR3 protein: CAISRGQDQETQYF. For the CDR3, the DNA is TGTGCCATCAGCCGCGGACAGGACCAAGAGACCCAGTACTTC.

The chain carries TRBV6-5 and TRBJ1-1; TRBD1 agrees at 8 bases. The germline gives CDR1 MNHEY, CDR2 SVGAGI. The CDR3 sequence is 14 residues long. V lost 10 bases to trimming and J lost 4 bases; unmatched junction nucleotides: 11. The CDR3 here is CATLRGRGGTEAFF. In DNA form, the CDR3 reads TGTGCCACCCTCAGGGGGCGCGGGGGCACTGAAGCTTTCTTT.